Following are 31 T cell receptor beta chains from one sample sequenced in a study of T cells after yellow fever vaccination. TCRdb fed the 5' RACE reads into MiXCR, producing one record per CDR3 protein. The sample holds about 320,000 distinct CDR3 sequences; 9.5% to 15% are singletons and the top ten take roughly 3%. Sample: CD4+ T cells sorted from PBMCs, taken 15 days after the yellow fever booster vaccination. These receptors were taken from a man aged 18-30 years who received the YFV17D yellow fever vaccine.

The chain employs TRBV5-1 and TRBJ2-2, with D possibly TRBD1 on 8 matching bases. The CDR3 loop spans 14 amino acids. Trimming pared 4 bases from V and 6 bases from J, leaving 13 bases between. Germline CDR1 reads SGHRS; CDR2 reads YFSETQ. The CDR3 loop is CASSLTGGAGELFF. The CDR3 region has the DNA TGCGCCAGCAGCCTCACAGGGGGGGCCGGGGAGCTGTTTTTT.

V gene TRBV29-1 combines with J gene TRBJ2-5, with a tentative D call TRBD1 (5 bases). The CDR3 consists of 11 residues. Per germline, CDR1 SQVTM and CDR2 ANQGSEA. V was cut by 6 bases and J by 2 bases, with 7 bases left in between. CDR3 in amino acids: CSVGPQETQYF. As DNA, the CDR3 is TGCAGCGTGGGGCCTCAAGAGACCCAGTACTTC.

This clonotype appeared a few times. The chain recombines TRBV28 with TRBJ1-2; weak D call: TRBD1 (5 bases). The CDR3 has 13 amino acids. V lost 6 bases to trimming and J lost 8 bases, with 16 bases between them. CDR1 is MDHEN, CDR2 SYDVKM, per germline. The CDR3 nucleotides are TGTGCCAGCAGCCCCAGCGGGGGAAAGGGCTACACCTTC. Residues: CASSPSGGKGYTF.

There are many counts of this clonotype. This chain joins TRBV2 and TRBJ1-6; 8 nucleotides line up with TRBD1. The CDR3 is made up of 16 amino acids. V shed 6 bases and J 0 bases; nucleotides not matched to a gene: 4. Germline CDR1 is SNHLY and CDR2 is FYNNEI. The CDR3 region is CASRDRASSYNSPLHF. The CDR3 bases are TGTGCCAGCAGGGACAGGGCCAGCTCCTATAATTCACCCCTCCACTTT.

This clonotype was picked up many times. This chain joins TRBV5-6 and TRBJ1-1; TRBD1 matches at 9 bases. The CDR3 has 15 amino acids. Unmatched junction bases numbered 4, after V lost 3 bases and J lost 1 base. CDR1 and CDR2 (germline): SGHDT, YYEEEE. The CDR3 DNA reads TGTGCCAGCAGCTCACCGGGACAGGGGAACACTGAAGCTTTCTTT. Protein product: CASSSPGQGNTEAFF.

In this sample, this clonotype turned up a few times. The chain recombines TRBV6-5 with TRBJ1-3; 10 bases align to TRBD1. Germline loops: CDR1 MNHEY, CDR2 SVGAGI. The V segment lost 6 bases and the J segment 4 bases; nucleotides outside the gene matches: 6. The CDR3 spans 15 residues. The CDR3 sequence is CASSLGQGPGNTIYF. CDR3 sequence (DNA): TGTGCCAGCAGCCTGGGACAGGGGCCAGGAAACACCATATATTTT.

The table lists this clonotype with a few counts. V and J are TRBV29-1 and TRBJ2-1, with D unresolved. Germline CDR1 is SQVTM and CDR2 is ANQGSEA. CDR3 length: 13 residues. V gave up 6 bases and J gave up 4 bases, with 13 bases separating them. DNA for the CDR3: TGCAGCGTCGCCACCGCGGAATACAATGAGCAGTTCTTC. It encodes CSVATAEYNEQFF.

This clonotype was seen repeatedly, ten times or more. V and J are TRBV3-1 and TRBJ2-7; TRBD1 or TRBD2 may be the D gene (5 bases each). CDR1 is LGHDT and CDR2 is YNNKEL in the germline V gene (reference sequence). CDR3 length: 15 residues. V was shortened by 5 bases and J by 2 bases, with 16 bases between the two germline ends. CDR3 loop: CASSTTGTDAYEQYF. As DNA, the CDR3 is TGTGCCAGCAGCACGACCGGGACCGATGCCTACGAGCAGTACTTC.

This clonotype has ten or more counts. J is TRBJ2-5 and V is TRBV4-1, with D perhaps matching TRBD1 (5 bases). Trimming cost V 2 bases and J 5 bases, with 12 bases left between them. This CDR3 contains 14 residues. CDR1 MGHRA and CDR2 YSYEKL come from the germline V gene. CDR3 region: CASSQPGRGETQYF. The CDR3 region has the DNA TGCGCCAGCAGCCAACCAGGGCGTGGGGAGACCCAGTACTTC.

This clonotype was seen only a few times. The junction does not match germline at one end; this may be a read error. The V call is TRBV29-1, the J call TRBJ1-1; 8 bases line up with TRBD1. Germline CDR1 and CDR2: SQVTM and ANQGSEA. The CDR3 totals 16 residues. CDR3 amino acids: CSVTTSRRTGITEAFF. The DNA of the CDR3 is TGTAGCGTGACCACTTCGCGGAGGACAGGGATCACTGAAGCTTTCTTT.

This clonotype turned up a few times. The J gene is TRBJ1-5, the V gene TRBV5-4; D remains ambiguous. The V end was cut by 3 bases, the J end by 0 bases, with 7 bases between. Germline values: CDR1 SGHNT, CDR2 YYREEE (reference sequence). The CDR3 extends over 14 amino acids. As DNA, the CDR3 is TGTGCCAGCAGCTCCCCGGATAGCAATCAGCCCCAGCATTTT. Protein: CASSSPDSNQPQHF. Looking up the rest from reference TRBV5-4 and TRBJ1-5 gives the full variable domain: ETGVTQSPTHLIKTRGQQVTLRCSSQSGHNTVSWYQQALGQGPQFIFQYYREEENGRGNFPPRFSGLQFPNYSSELNVNALELDDSALYLCASSSPDSNQPQHFGDGTRLSIL.

The V and J genes are TRBV20-1 and TRBJ1-1; D uncertain. The germline gives CDR1 DFQATT, CDR2 SNEGSKA (reference sequence). Trimming removed 6 bases at V and 0 bases at J, with 14 bases between. This CDR3 spans 14 amino acids. The CDR3 region is CSAPPGLMNTEAFF. The CDR3 region has the DNA TGCAGTGCCCCCCCCGGACTGATGAACACTGAAGCTTTCTTT.

The chain couples TRBV10-2 to TRBJ1-4; 8 bases match TRBD1. Unmatched junction bases numbered 5, after V lost 3 bases and J lost 8 bases. Germline CDR1 is WSHSY and CDR2 is SAAADI. CDR3 length: 14 residues. The CDR3 protein is CASSDTGGGEKLFF. The CDR3 bases are TGCGCCAGCAGTGATACAGGGGGAGGAGAAAAACTGTTTTTT.

The chain couples TRBV7-8 to TRBJ1-5; D gene unclear. The CDR3 spans 14 residues. Trimming stripped 2 bases from V and 7 bases from J, with 12 bases between. Germline assignment: CDR1 SGHVS and CDR2 FQNEAQ. The CDR3 loop reads CASSLNTAEQPQHF. In DNA form, the CDR3 reads TGTGCCAGCAGCTTAAATACAGCGGAACAGCCCCAGCATTTT.

The chain employs TRBV2 and TRBJ1-4; possibly TRBD1 for D (5 bases). CDR3 length: 13 residues. Germline V CDR1 and CDR2: SNHLY, FYNNEI. The ends were cut back, 4 bases at V and 6 bases at J, with 9 bases in the middle. CDR3 sequence (DNA): TGTGCCAGCAGTGGAGGGGATGATGAAAAACTGTTTTTT. Translation: CASSGGDDEKLFF.

V and J are TRBV7-3 and TRBJ2-2, with 7 positions matching TRBD1. CDR3 length: 14 amino acids. The V gene's germline CDR1 is SGHTA and CDR2 FQGTGA. V lost 6 bases and J lost 5; bases outside the gene matches: 6. The CDR3 DNA reads as TGTGCCAGCAGTCAAACACAGGGGACCGGGGAGCTGTTTTTT. Protein product: CASSQTQGTGELFF.

This clonotype was counted a few times. The gene calls are TRBV6-1 and TRBJ2-3; D gene ambiguous. Deletions cut 8 bases from V and 3 bases from J, with 9 bases between. The length of the CDR3 is 12 residues. Germline V gives CDR1 MNHNS, CDR2 SASEGT. The CDR3 DNA reads TGTGCCAGCCAGGACCATACAGATACGCAGTATTTT. Translating it yields CASQDHTDTQYF.

This chain links TRBV5-4 with TRBJ2-3; D is perhaps TRBD2 (7 bases). The length of the CDR3 is 14 residues. The germline V gene has CDR1 SGHNT and CDR2 YYREEE (reference sequence). Trimming pared 7 bases from V and 3 bases from J, leaving 15 bases between. Here the CDR3 DNA reads TGTGCCAGCGGAATAGGGGGGGGTACAGATACGCAGTATTTT. Translated, it gives CASGIGGGTDTQYF.

V usage is TRBV20-1 and J usage is TRBJ2-1; TRBD2 matches at 10 bases. With 6 bases clipped from V and 0 bases from J, the junction kept 11 bases outside the gene matches. CDR3 size: 17 residues. Germline CDR1 and CDR2: DFQATT and SNEGSKA (reference sequence). The CDR3 nucleotides are TGCAGTGCCCCCCTCCGGTCTAGCGGGGGCTCCTACAATGAGCAGTTCTTC. It specifies CSAPLRSSGGSYNEQFF.

This clonotype was recorded a few times. This chain connects TRBV5-4 to TRBJ2-3; TRBD1 is a possible D gene (6 bases). The CDR3 covers 14 residues. Trimming cost V 2 bases and J 4 bases, with 11 bases left between them. Germline CDR1 is SGHNT and CDR2 is YYREEE (reference sequence). CDR3 loop: CASSFRTEADTQYF. CDR3 sequence (DNA): TGTGCCAGCAGCTTTAGGACAGAGGCAGATACGCAGTATTTT.

The gene calls are TRBV12-3 or TRBV12-4 and TRBJ2-7; 8 bases fit TRBD1. V gave up 5 bases and J gave up 1 base; unmatched junction bases: 4. The CDR3 loop spans 14 amino acids. The CDR3 loop reads CASSADRGSYEQYV. In DNA, the CDR3 is TGTGCCAGCAGTGCCGACAGGGGTTCCTACGAGCAGTACGTC.

In this sample, this clonotype turned up a few times. The V and J genes are TRBV5-6 and TRBJ1-1; TRBD1 agrees at 8 bases. The CDR3 sequence is 16 residues long. The V gene's germline CDR1 is SGHDT and CDR2 YYEEEE. Trimming at V came to 0 bases and at J to 0 bases, leaving 4 bases not matched to a gene. CDR3 bases: TGTGCCAGCAGCTTGGGACAGGGGTCACTGAACACTGAAGCTTTCTTT. This translates into CASSLGQGSLNTEAFF.

The table lists this clonotype with many counts. The chain employs TRBV4-2 and TRBJ2-5, with 10 bases lining up with TRBD2. The CDR3 is 16 residues long. CDR1 LGHNA and CDR2 YNFKEQ come from the germline V gene. V trimming: 2 bases; J trimming: 5 bases; junction bases outside the gene matches: 8. The CDR3 protein is CASSQLSGGAAETQYF. The CDR3 DNA sequence: TGTGCCAGCAGCCAATTGAGCGGGGGGGCCGCCGAGACCCAGTACTTC.

The chain links TRBV2 to TRBJ2-7, with TRBD1 identical over 10 bases. V was clipped by 6 bases and J by 0 bases; unmatched bases: 2. Germline V gene data show CDR1 as SNHLY and CDR2 as FYNNEI. This CDR3 is 14 amino acids long. CDR3 sequence (DNA): TGTGCCAGCAGGGGACAGGGGTTCTCCTACGAGCAGTACGTC. Its translation is CASRGQGFSYEQYV.

CDR3 in amino acids: CALGTGVNTEAFF. CDR3 nucleotide sequence: TGTGCCCTCGGGACAGGGGTTAACACTGAAGCTTTCTTT. The rearrangement links TRBV12-3 or TRBV12-4 to TRBJ1-1; TRBD1 agrees at 10 bases. The CDR3 is 13 residues long. The V and J ends lost 11 bases and 2 bases, in that order; junction bases with no gene match: 5.

This chain connects TRBV5-1 to TRBJ2-1; the D is unclear. CDR3 length: 16 amino acids. CDR1 is SGHRS, CDR2 YFSETQ, per germline. The ends were cut back, 2 bases at V and 6 bases at J, with 18 bases in the middle. The CDR3 DNA sequence: TGCGCCAGCAGCTTACCACATCCTCAAATCACCAATGAGCAGTTCTTC. Translating it yields CASSLPHPQITNEQFF.

This clonotype was seen a few times. This rearrangement joins TRBV28 to TRBJ1-5, with a tentative D call TRBD1 (5 bases). The V gene lost 4 bases and the J gene lost 1 base, with 8 bases spanning the gap. There are 14 residues in the CDR3. Germline loops: CDR1 MDHEN, CDR2 SYDVKM. In nucleotides, the CDR3 is TGTGCCAGCAGTTACCCAGGGAGCAATCAGCCCCAGCATTTT. Residues: CASSYPGSNQPQHF.

Only a few counts were recorded for this clonotype. This chain connects TRBV20-1 to TRBJ2-7; D perhaps matches TRBD1 (5 bases). The CDR3 runs to 13 residues. Germline V gene data show CDR1 as DFQATT and CDR2 as SNEGSKA (reference sequence). V gave up 6 bases and J gave up 0 bases, with 12 bases separating them. This chain's CDR3 is CSATHRSSYEQYF. The CDR3 DNA sequence: TGCAGTGCCACGCACAGGAGCTCCTACGAGCAGTACTTC.

The CDR3 DNA is TGTGCCAGCAGCTTAACAACAGCCGTTCGTTTAGCTTTCTTT. As protein: CASSLTTAVRLAFF. The chain is built from TRBV7-2 and TRBJ1-1; no clear D gene. V lost 2 bases and J lost 10, with 17 bases in between. This CDR3 has 14 amino acids. The germline CDR1 and CDR2 sequences are SGHTA and FQGNSA.

This clonotype was counted a few times. The J gene is TRBJ2-1, the V gene TRBV6-5, with TRBD2 matching over 13 bases. Trimming removed 5 bases from V and 6 bases from J; junction bases left unmatched: 7. The CDR3 is made up of 16 amino acids. Germline V gene sequence: CDR1 MNHEY, CDR2 SVGAGI. Written as DNA, the CDR3 is TGTGCCAGCAGTCATAAACTAGCGGGGGGGCCCAATGAGCAGTTCTTC. Its translation is CASSHKLAGGPNEQFF.

The V and J genes are TRBV6-5 and TRBJ1-2; D uncertain. The CDR3 is 13 residues long. V shed 6 bases and J shed 6 bases, with 14 bases lying between them. CDR1 and CDR2 (germline): MNHEY, SVGAGI. CDR3 protein: CASSLVQGHGYTF. The CDR3 region has the DNA TGTGCCAGCAGCCTCGTACAAGGCCATGGCTACACCTTC.